A single sample gave rise to the 8 T cell receptor beta chains below, sequenced in a study of molecular identifiers for immune sequencing clone quantification. TCRdb reanalysed the PCR reads using MiXCR and keeps one entry per CDR3 protein. This sample has fewer than 350,000 distinct CDR3 sequences, with roughly a fifth found just once. The material sequenced was naive CD8+ T cells from blood, with Jurkat cell RNA spiked in. Subset indicated: FACS-sorted CD8+CD4-CCR7+CD45RA+ naive T cells. The receptors were sampled from a human donor in good health. Some libraries in this study had Jurkat cell RNA spiked in.

This clonotype was observed a few times. The chain is built from TRBV5-1 and TRBJ2-3; possibly TRBD1 for D (5 bases). Between the trimmed V and J ends, which lost 4 bases and 0 bases, there was a span of 12 bases. The CDR3 is made up of 15 amino acids. CDR1 is SGHRS, CDR2 YFSETQ, per germline. Written as DNA, the CDR3 is TGCGCCAGCAGCCAGACAGCACCTAGCACAGATACGCAGTATTTT. Its translation: CASSQTAPSTDTQYF.

This chain joins TRBV5-1 and TRBJ2-3; TRBD2 aligns across 9 bases. The CDR3 spans 16 residues. Germline V gene sequence: CDR1 SGHRS, CDR2 YFSETQ. Trimming cost V 5 bases and J 0 bases; bases outside gene matches: 7. As DNA, the CDR3 is TGCGCCAGCAGAGTGGCTAGCGGGGTTAGCACAGATACGCAGTATTTT. This sequence encodes CASRVASGVSTDTQYF.

As for this clonotype: This may stem from a read error, because a much larger clone lies one nucleotide away. This chain connects TRBV6-1 to TRBJ1-2; D is perhaps TRBD1 (5 bases). Germline assignment: CDR1 MNHNS and CDR2 SASEGT. This CDR3 has 15 residues. The V and J ends lost 7 bases and 0 bases respectively, with 15 bases between them. The CDR3 here is CASTDGALANYGYTF. As DNA, the CDR3 is TGTGCCAGCACGGACGGGGCCTTAGCTAACTATGGCTACACCTTC.

This clonotype was counted ten times or more. The CDR3 here is CASSFPSLGLYTDTQYF. In nucleotides, the CDR3 is TGTGCCAGCAGCTTTCCCTCGCTGGGACTTTACACAGATACGCAGTATTTT. This chain joins TRBV7-6 and TRBJ2-3; possible D gene TRBD2, 6 bases. Germline CDR1 is SGHVS and CDR2 is FNYEAQ. V lost 3 bases to trimming and J lost 2 bases, with 18 bases between them. The CDR3 totals 17 residues.

This clonotype has a count of ten or more. One end of the junction fails to match germline, which may point to a read error. The chain uses TRBV9 and TRBJ2-2, with D hard to call. The CDR3 runs 11 residues. Germline CDR1 reads SGDLS; CDR2 reads YYNGEE. The DNA of the CDR3 is TGTGCCAGCAGTGTAGGCGGGGAGCTGTTTTTT. It translates to CASSVGGELFF.

V gene TRBV30 combines with J gene TRBJ2-3, with TRBD1 matching 9 bases. J lost 4 bases, V lost 1 base, and 12 bases had no gene match. Germline CDR1 GTSNPN, CDR2 SVGIG (reference sequence). The CDR3 consists of 17 residues. The CDR3 DNA reads TGTGCCTGGAGTGGGTTGGGACAGGGTTTTTTATCAGATACGCAGTATTTT. Protein product: CAWSGLGQGFLSDTQYF.

This clonotype was counted ten times or more. V gene TRBV5-6 combines with J gene TRBJ1-1; 8 nucleotides align to TRBD1. Germline V gene data show CDR1 as SGHDT and CDR2 as YYEEEE. The V segment lost 0 bases and the J segment 5 bases; nucleotides outside the gene matches: 3. This CDR3 comprises 14 residues. In DNA form, the CDR3 reads TGTGCCAGCAGCTTGGACAGGGGGGGGACTGAAGCTTTCTTT. This sequence encodes CASSLDRGGTEAFF.

This clonotype appeared many times. The V call is TRBV6-2 or TRBV6-3, the J call TRBJ1-5; a weak D match, TRBD1 (5 bases). In germline, CDR1 is MNHEY, CDR2 SVGEGT. This CDR3 is built from 13 residues. Trimming pared 3 bases from V and 6 bases from J, leaving 9 bases between. The CDR3 sequence: CASSYGAIQPQHF. The CDR3 DNA sequence: TGTGCCAGCAGTTATGGGGCCATTCAGCCCCAGCATTTT.